Below are 29 T cell receptor beta chains sequenced from a single sample in a study of OX40 agonist ivuxolimab in advanced cancers. Only in-frame clones appear in the TCRdb table, and some are missing; sequencing was by immunoSEQ multiplex PCR. The sample carries tens of thousands of clones, 80% to 90% recorded once. Source: CD4+ or CD8+ T cells sorted from blood, taken in a trial of the OX40 agonist ivuxolimab. Receptors were obtained from an adult with an advanced solid tumor such as melanoma, head and neck, liver or kidney cancer.

CDR3 protein: CAISESERDYEQYF. The DNA for the CDR3 is TGTGCCATCAGTGAGTCCGAGCGGGACTACGAGCAGTACTTC. This chain uses TRBV10-3 with TRBJ2-7, with 7 bases identical to TRBD2. The CDR3 loop spans 14 amino acids. V shed 0 bases and J 3 bases; nucleotides not matched to a gene: 2. Germline loops: CDR1 ENHRY, CDR2 SYGVKD.

The chain links TRBV9 to TRBJ1-1; 8 bases align to TRBD1. V trimming: 0 bases; J trimming: 1 base; junction bases outside the gene matches: 2. This CDR3 region has 15 residues. CDR1 is SGDLS and CDR2 is YYNGEE in the germline V gene. DNA for the CDR3: TGTGCCAGCAGCGTAGTCAGGGGGCGGAACACTGAAGCTTTCTTT. It translates to CASSVVRGRNTEAFF.

V gene TRBV5-6 combines with J gene TRBJ1-1, with a tentative D call TRBD1 (5 bases). Trimming removed 4 bases from V and 3 bases from J, with 7 bases in between. CDR1 is SGHDT and CDR2 is YYEEEE in the germline V gene. This CDR3 is built from 12 residues. The CDR3 region is CASSMGDTEAFF. CDR3 sequence (DNA): TGTGCCAGCAGCATGGGGGACACTGAAGCTTTCTTT.

V and J are TRBV19 and TRBJ2-1; 7 nucleotides align to TRBD1. The V segment lost 1 base and the J segment 6 bases; nucleotides outside the gene matches: 9. The germline gives CDR1 LNHDA, CDR2 SQIVND (reference sequence). The CDR3 loop spans 16 amino acids. The CDR3 protein is CASSIGTRGLGNEQFF. The CDR3 DNA reads TGTGCCAGTAGTATAGGCACAAGGGGGCTAGGCAATGAGCAGTTCTTC.

In its sample, this clone was seen once. The V gene is TRBV7-9, the J gene TRBJ2-7, with D maybe TRBD1 (7 bases). The CDR3 is made up of 12 amino acids. Germline assignment: CDR1 SEHNR and CDR2 FQNEAQ (reference sequence). Trimming shortened V by 5 bases and J by 7 bases, and 12 bases separated the two germline ends. The CDR3 DNA follows: TGTGCCAGCAGCCCCAGGGGGAGGGAGCAGTACTTC. Amino acid sequence: CASSPRGREQYF.

The chain carries TRBV6-5 and TRBJ1-2, with TRBD1 as a possible D gene (5 bases). CDR3 size: 14 residues. Germline-derived CDR1 and CDR2 are MNHEY and SVGAGI. Between the trimmed V and J ends, which lost 8 bases and 8 bases, there was a span of 21 bases. DNA of the CDR3: TGTGCCAGCTTTAATGGCGGGGGGAAGAACGGCTACACCTTC. Amino acid sequence: CASFNGGGKNGYTF.

The chain employs TRBV5-1 and TRBJ2-3, with D tentatively TRBD1 (5 bases). Germline V gives CDR1 SGHRS, CDR2 YFSETQ. V lost 4 bases, J lost 4 bases, and 13 bases lay in between. CDR3 length: 14 amino acids. CDR3 sequence reads: CASSPTATADTQYF. The DNA of the CDR3 is TGCGCCAGCAGCCCGACAGCTACCGCAGATACGCAGTATTTT.

This clone was detected only once. J is TRBJ2-7 and V is TRBV19, with 9 bases identical to TRBD2. V trimming: 5 bases; J trimming: 6 bases; junction bases outside the gene matches: 8. CDR1 is LNHDA and CDR2 is SQIVND in the germline V gene (reference sequence). This CDR3 contains 14 residues. The CDR3 region is CASSWASGRPEQYF. Here the CDR3 DNA reads TGTGCCAGTAGTTGGGCCAGCGGGAGGCCCGAGCAGTACTTC. Variable domain in full (rest from reference TRBV19 and TRBJ2-7): DGGITQSPKYLFRKEGQNVTLSCEQNLNHDAMYWYRQDPGQGLRLIYYSQIVNDFQKGDIAEGYSVSREKKESFPLTVTSAQKNPTAFYLCASSWASGRPEQYFGPGTRLTVT.

The rearrangement joins TRBV6-5 to TRBJ2-1, with D possibly matching TRBD1 (5 bases). The CDR3 is made up of 13 amino acids. CDR1 and CDR2 from the germline V gene are MNHEY and SVGAGI. Trimming stripped 6 bases from V and 9 bases from J, with 15 bases between. Here the CDR3 reads CASRDPMGLEQFF. The CDR3 region has the DNA TGTGCCAGCAGGGATCCCATGGGGCTTGAGCAGTTCTTC.

The chain joins TRBV28 to TRBJ1-2; TRBD1 aligns across 7 bases. The germline V gene has CDR1 MDHEN and CDR2 SYDVKM. The CDR3 sequence is 15 residues long. V shed 8 bases, J shed 6 bases, and the junction held 15 bases outside the gene matches. The CDR3 reads CASLLGLGTENGYTF. The DNA for the CDR3 is TGTGCCAGCCTATTAGGGTTGGGGACAGAGAATGGCTACACCTTC.

The gene calls are TRBV2 and TRBJ2-1; the D is unclear. The length of the CDR3 is 11 residues. Trimming removed 1 base at V and 8 bases at J, with 3 bases between. CDR1 SNHLY and CDR2 FYNNEI come from the germline V gene. CDR3 in DNA: TGTGCCAGCAGTGAAGTTTATGAGCAGTTCTTC. This encodes CASSEVYEQFF. Full variable domain (missing parts from reference TRBV2 and TRBJ2-1): EPEVTQTPSHQVTQMGQEVILRCVPISNHLYFYWYRQILGQKVEFLVSFYNNEISEKSEIFDDQFSVERPDGSNFTLKIRSTKLEDSAMYFCASSEVYEQFFGPGTRLTVL.

This chain connects TRBV7-9 to TRBJ1-5, with TRBD1 identical over 7 bases. CDR3 length equals 15 residues. V gave up 5 bases and J gave up 6 bases; unmatched junction bases: 10. From germline, CDR1 is SEHNR and CDR2 FQNEAQ (reference sequence). The CDR3 DNA sequence: TGTGCCAGCAGCCTTAGAGGGGGCGAGAGTCAGCCCCAGCATTTT. Its translation: CASSLRGGESQPQHF.

The chain carries TRBV5-1 and TRBJ1-4; D not resolved. Trimming shortened V by 4 bases and J by 13 bases, and 23 bases separated the two germline ends. The CDR3 runs 15 residues. Germline CDR1 SGHRS, CDR2 YFSETQ. The CDR3 DNA reads TGCGCCAGCAGCGTGACTGGTCCCTTTGCCGGCGGACTGTTTTTT. Amino acids: CASSVTGPFAGGLFF.

This clone has only one observation. The J gene is TRBJ2-1, the V gene TRBV7-2; weak D call: TRBD2 (5 bases). Germline CDR1 is SGHTA and CDR2 is FQGNSA. With 4 bases removed from V and 5 bases from J, the gap between germline ends came to 15 bases. The CDR3 consists of 15 residues. CDR3 bases: TGTGCCAGCAGCTCCTCACTAGGACCCCACAATGAGCAGTTCTTC. The encoded protein is CASSSSLGPHNEQFF.

The chain employs TRBV29-1 and TRBJ2-2; D ambiguous. Trimming shortened V by 2 bases and J by 0 bases, and 7 bases separated the two germline ends. CDR1 and CDR2 (germline): SQVTM, ANQGSEA. This CDR3 is 14 amino acids long. The CDR3 coding sequence is TGCAGCGTTGAAACGAGTTCGAACACCGGGGAGCTGTTTTTT. Translation: CSVETSSNTGELFF.

J is TRBJ1-5 and V is TRBV28; D is possibly TRBD1 (5 bases). With 7 bases removed from V and 0 bases from J, the gap between germline ends came to 16 bases. The CDR3 contains 16 residues. Germline V CDR1 and CDR2: MDHEN, SYDVKM. The chain's CDR3 is CASNPKRGFSNQPQHF. The CDR3 bases are TGTGCCAGCAATCCTAAGCGGGGGTTTAGCAATCAGCCCCAGCATTTT.

The chain joins TRBV27 to TRBJ2-7; TRBD1 matches at 7 bases. Germline CDR1 is MNHEY and CDR2 is SMNVEV (reference sequence). The CDR3 runs to 14 residues. Losses at the gene ends were 10 bases for V and 7 bases for J; bases not matched to a gene: 16. CDR3 region: CATAVGQAAREQYF. The CDR3 nucleotides read TGTGCCACCGCAGTAGGACAGGCGGCACGGGAGCAGTACTTC.

This sequence joins TRBV2 and TRBJ2-4, with D uncertain. Germline assignment: CDR1 SNHLY and CDR2 FYNNEI. V shed 5 bases and J shed 1 base, with 9 bases lying between them. The CDR3 is 14 residues long. The CDR3 protein is CASSPGLAKNIQYF. CDR3 bases: TGTGCCAGCAGTCCCGGGCTCGCCAAAAACATTCAGTACTTC. Full variable domain (remainder filled in from reference TRBV2 and TRBJ2-4): EPEVTQTPSHQVTQMGQEVILRCVPISNHLYFYWYRQILGQKVEFLVSFYNNEISEKSEIFDDQFSVERPDGSNFTLKIRSTKLEDSAMYFCASSPGLAKNIQYFGAGTRLSVL.

The V gene is TRBV14, the J gene TRBJ1-1; D may be TRBD1 (5 bases). Germline CDR1 reads SGHDN; CDR2 reads FVKESK. CDR3 length equals 15 residues. V was pared by 2 bases and J by 3 bases, with 13 bases between. The CDR3 coding sequence is TGTGCCAGCAGCCAAATATTGGGGGTTGACACTGAAGCTTTCTTT. Protein sequence: CASSQILGVDTEAFF.

The V call is TRBV5-1, the J call TRBJ2-2; 8 nucleotides line up with TRBD2. The CDR3 contains 19 residues. Germline V gives CDR1 SGHRS, CDR2 YFSETQ. The V gene end was trimmed by 6 bases and the J gene end by 4 bases; junction bases not matched to a gene: 20. The CDR3 DNA reads TGCGCCAGCAACCCCCAAAGGAGGGCGGGAGGTTCGGGCACCGGGGAGCTGTTTTTT. Translation: CASNPQRRAGGSGTGELFF.

V gene TRBV14 combines with J gene TRBJ2-1; TRBD2 aligns across 8 bases. Per the germline V gene, CDR1 is SGHDN and CDR2 is FVKESK. The ends lost 3 bases at V and 4 bases at J; junction bases unmatched: 5. The CDR3 has 15 amino acids. The CDR3: CASSHTSGLYNEQFF. In nucleotides, the CDR3 is TGTGCCAGCAGCCATACTAGCGGCCTGTACAATGAGCAGTTCTTC.

This chain joins TRBV5-6 and TRBJ2-7; no clear D. In germline, CDR1 is SGHDT, CDR2 YYEEEE. V dropped 4 bases and J dropped 5 bases, with 10 bases sitting between them. The CDR3 has 12 residues. This chain's CDR3 is CASSEGSNEQYF. Written as DNA, the CDR3 is TGTGCCAGCAGCGAAGGTTCTAACGAGCAGTACTTC.

The V call is TRBV19, the J call TRBJ2-7, with a tentative D call TRBD2 (6 bases). V was clipped by 3 bases and J by 2 bases, with 17 bases between them. This CDR3 has 16 residues. CDR1 LNHDA and CDR2 SQIVND come from the germline V gene (reference sequence). DNA for the CDR3: TGTGCCAGTAGTATTCGCGGCGGACGGGGGACCTACGAGCAGTACTTC. Encoded protein: CASSIRGGRGTYEQYF.

This sequence joins TRBV6-5 and TRBJ2-7; 8 bases align to TRBD2. In germline, CDR1 is MNHEY, CDR2 SVGAGI. V shed 5 bases and J 7 bases; nucleotides not matched to a gene: 10. The length of the CDR3 is 14 residues. The CDR3 region has the DNA TGTGCCAGCAGTGTGGTAGCGGGGTCTCGGGAGCAGTACTTC. As protein: CASSVVAGSREQYF.

The CDR3 protein is CASNYGRGQPNQPQHF. DNA of the CDR3: TGTGCCAGCAACTACGGTCGGGGACAACCCAATCAGCCCCAGCATTTT. V and J are TRBV19 and TRBJ1-5; perhaps TRBD1 as D (6 bases). The ends were cut back, 9 bases at V and 3 bases at J, with 21 bases in the middle. Germline V gene data show CDR1 as LNHDA and CDR2 as SQIVND (reference sequence). This CDR3 has 16 amino acids.

This chain connects TRBV27 to TRBJ1-2, with 10 nucleotides matching TRBD1. CDR3 size: 14 residues. Germline assignment: CDR1 MNHEY and CDR2 SMNVEV (reference sequence). After removal of 4 bases from V and 8 bases from J, the junction contained 7 bases not matched to a gene. CDR3 sequence reads: CASSSPGQGYGYTF. The CDR3 coding sequence is TGTGCCAGCAGTTCACCGGGACAGGGGTACGGCTACACCTTC.

The rearrangement joins TRBV5-6 to TRBJ1-1; TRBD1 agrees at 7 bases. J was trimmed by 4 bases and V by 3 bases; bases with no gene match: 9. Looked up from germline, CDR1 is SGHDT and CDR2 is YYEEEE. The CDR3 is 15 residues long. The CDR3 is CASSSNLEGATEAFF. The CDR3 DNA is TGTGCCAGCAGCTCTAATCTGGAGGGGGCCACTGAAGCTTTCTTT.

The chain carries TRBV29-1 and TRBJ2-5, with D hard to call. CDR1 SQVTM and CDR2 ANQGSEA come from the germline V gene. The CDR3 extends over 11 amino acids. The ends were cut back, 5 bases at V and 7 bases at J, with 11 bases in the middle. CDR3 in amino acids: CSVLQDGTQYF. CDR3 sequence (DNA): TGCAGCGTTTTGCAGGACGGGACCCAGTACTTC.

The chain employs TRBV10-3 and TRBJ1-3, with unresolved D. The CDR3 is 14 amino acids. V lost 4 bases to trimming and J lost 0 bases, with 7 bases between them. Germline loops: CDR1 ENHRY, CDR2 SYGVKD. In nucleotides, the CDR3 is TGTGCCATCAGTGGTGGGGACTCTGGAAACACCATATATTTT. This codes for CAISGGDSGNTIYF.